These T cell receptor beta chains were read from a single sample in a study of T cells after yellow fever vaccination. A single record per CDR3 protein comes from TCRdb applying MiXCR to the 5' RACE reads. The repertoire holds under 550,000 distinct CDR3 sequences, with about a fifth as singletons. Sample: PBMCs, taken about 20 days after the first yellow fever vaccination. These receptors came from a man aged 18 to 35 who received the YFV17D yellow fever vaccine. The CDR3 runs from the conserved cysteine through the conserved F or W. A D gene is named only where the DNA matches it firmly. Rows give clone size only sometimes, using once, few, many, or a class for an expanded clone.

V gene,D gene,clone size,CDR3 length,J gene,CDR3 protein,CDR3 DNA
TRBV15,.,.,13,TRBJ1-5,CATSEGPDQPQHF,TGTGCCACCAGCGAGGGGCCCGATCAGCCCCAGCATTTT
TRBV6-5,.,few,13,TRBJ2-1,CASSYQGYNEQFF,TGTGCCAGCAGTTACCAAGGCTACAATGAGCAGTTCTTC
TRBV23-1,TRBD1,.,17,TRBJ2-7,CASREDDRGRRSYEQYF,TGCGCCAGCAGGGAGGATGACAGGGGGCGAAGATCCTACGAGCAGTACTTC
TRBV25-1,TRBD1,few,17,TRBJ2-2,CASSERGTGWGTGELFF,TGTGCCAGCAGTGAAAGGGGGACAGGGTGGGGCACCGGGGAGCTGTTTTTT
TRBV10-3,.,many,15,TRBJ1-3,CAIGPDSVSGNTIYF,TGTGCCATCGGTCCTGACAGCGTATCTGGAAACACCATATATTTT
TRBV5-1,.,.,16,TRBJ2-2,CASTLGVGANTGELFF,TGCGCCAGCACCCTGGGAGTTGGAGCGAACACCGGGGAGCTGTTTTTT
TRBV10-3,.,.,13,TRBJ1-2,CAISELRGAGYTF,TGTGCCATCAGTGAGCTACGGGGGGCTGGCTACACCTTC
TRBV4-2,.,many,12,TRBJ2-5,CASSHPRETQYF,TGTGCCAGCAGCCACCCGCGCGAGACCCAGTACTTC
TRBV4-2,.,.,15,TRBJ2-3,CASTQAGAPTDTQYF,TGTGCCAGCACGCAAGCAGGGGCACCCACAGATACGCAGTATTTT
TRBV18,.,.,14,TRBJ2-1,CASSPWIEYNEQFF,TGTGCCAGCTCACCATGGATCGAGTACAATGAGCAGTTCTTC
TRBV7-9,TRBD1,.,14,TRBJ2-5,CASSSTGGSETQYF,TGTGCCAGCAGCTCTACAGGGGGAAGCGAGACCCAGTACTTC
TRBV7-3,TRBD1,.,16,TRBJ1-2,CASSTEQGALVGGYTF,TGTGCCAGCAGCACGGAACAGGGGGCTCTCGTGGGGGGCTACACCTTC
TRBV20-1,.,.,15,TRBJ2-3,CSARWPGGGTDTQYF,TGCAGTGCTAGATGGCCCGGGGGTGGGACAGATACGCAGTATTTT
TRBV9,.,.,15,TRBJ2-7,CASSRTTSPYYEQYF,TGTGCTTCTTCCAGGACCACTTCCCCGTACTACGAGCAGTACTTC
TRBV11-1,.,.,11,TRBJ2-7,CASRKAYEQYF,TGTGCCAGCAGAAAAGCCTACGAGCAGTACTTC